The rows below give T cell receptor beta chains drawn from one sample of a study of T cell responses to AZD1222 COVID-19 vaccine. Assay used: immunoSEQ multiplex PCR; TCRdb lists only in-frame clones, some missing. There are tens of thousands of clones in the sample; 88% occur only once, and roughly a fifth lies in the top ten. The specimen comprised peripheral blood, sampled on day 0 of AZD1222 vaccination. The origin of the receptors is an adult in good health. CDR3s include the opening cysteine and the closing phenylalanine or tryptophan. The D gene is left open where the match is weak. Some rows mark clone size as missing; the rest say once, few, many or name a class of expanded clone.

clone size | J gene | D gene | V gene | CDR3 protein | CDR3 DNA
- | TRBJ2-4 | - | TRBV9 | CASSVVGSGNIQYF | TGTGCCAGCAGCGTAGTAGGGTCTGGGAACATTCAGTACTTC
- | TRBJ2-7 | - | TRBV3-1/TRBV3-2 | CASSQNIYEQYF | TGTGCCAGCAGCCAGAATATCTACGAGCAGTACTTC
- | TRBJ1-2 | TRBD1 | TRBV6-2/TRBV6-3 | CASSRDSSFYGYTF | TGTGCCAGCAGCCGGGACAGCTCCTTCTATGGCTACACCTTC
- | TRBJ2-2 | - | TRBV9 | CASSVDGGRLGELFF | TGTGCCAGCAGCGTAGACGGCGGTCGCCTCGGGGAGCTGTTTTTT
- | TRBJ2-1 | - | TRBV7-8 | CASSSQGGGYNEQFF | TGTGCCAGCAGCTCACAGGGCGGCGGCTACAATGAGCAGTTCTTC
once | TRBJ2-3 | - | TRBV5-1 | CASSLEGETQYF | TGCGCCAGCAGCTTGGAGGGGGAGACGCAGTATTTT
- | TRBJ2-7 | TRBD1 | TRBV6-5 | CASSYFGQAYEQYF | TGTGCCAGCAGTTACTTTGGACAGGCCTACGAGCAGTACTTC
- | TRBJ2-7 | - | TRBV27 | CASSLDPRSYEQYF | TGTGCCAGCAGTTTAGACCCCAGGTCGTACGAGCAGTACTTC
- | TRBJ2-7 | - | TRBV5-1 | CASSLGVSYEQYF | TGCGCCAGCAGCTTAGGCGTCTCCTACGAGCAGTACTTC
- | TRBJ1-4 | - | TRBV2 | CASSRIEKLFF | TGTGCCAGCAGCCGGATTGAAAAACTGTTTTTT
- | TRBJ1-2 | - | TRBV27 | CASSLQGFYGYTF | TGTGCCAGCAGTCTCCAGGGTTTCTATGGCTACACCTTC
- | TRBJ2-7 | - | TRBV28 | CASSPLRGAREQYF | TGTGCCAGCTCCCCTCTCAGGGGGGCGCGGGAGCAGTACTTC
once | TRBJ2-3 | - | TRBV27 | CASSLSSTDTQYF | TGTGCCAGCAGTCTATCTAGCACAGATACGCAGTATTTT
- | TRBJ1-4 | TRBD1 | TRBV4-2 | CASSEPGQANEKLFF | TGTGCCAGCAGTGAACCGGGACAGGCTAATGAAAAACTGTTTTTT
few | TRBJ2-7 | - | TRBV7-7 | CASSPDGVRNEQYF | TGTGCCAGCAGCCCGGACGGAGTTAGGAACGAGCAGTACTTC
- | TRBJ1-3 | - | TRBV5-1 | CASSAQVSGNTIYF | TGCGCCAGCAGCGCCCAGGTATCTGGAAACACCATATATTTT
- | TRBJ1-3 | - | TRBV10-3 | CAISESGGDTIYF | TGTGCCATCAGTGAGTCCGGGGGAGACACCATATATTTT
- | TRBJ2-7 | - | TRBV10-1 | CASSESGTPYEQYF | TGCGCCAGCAGTGAGAGTGGCACCCCCTACGAGCAGTACTTC
once | TRBJ1-5 | - | TRBV6-5 | CASTETDSNQPQHF | TGTGCCAGCACCGAGACTGATAGCAATCAGCCCCAGCATTTT
- | TRBJ2-1 | TRBD2 | TRBV4-3 | CASSQASSGDYNEQFF | TGCGCCAGCAGCCAAGCCTCGAGCGGGGACTACAATGAGCAGTTCTTC
once | TRBJ2-3 | - | TRBV7-2 | CASSLSVPQQYF | TGTGCCAGCAGCCTAAGCGTCCCGCAGCAGTATTTT
- | TRBJ1-1 | TRBD1 | TRBV10-2 | CASSDPGTGTEAFF | TGCGCCAGCAGTGATCCCGGGACAGGGACTGAAGCTTTCTTT
- | TRBJ2-5 | - | TRBV9 | CASSGAGYQETQYF | TGTGCCAGCAGCGGCGCAGGGTACCAAGAGACCCAGTACTTC
- | TRBJ1-1 | TRBD1 | TRBV19 | CASSKVQGAQNTEAFF | TGTGCCAGTAGTAAGGTTCAGGGGGCGCAGAACACTGAAGCTTTCTTT
once | TRBJ1-5 | TRBD1 | TRBV27 | CASSLEDRGRSVRQPQHF | TGTGCCAGCAGTTTAGAGGACAGGGGGCGATCGGTTCGTCAGCCCCAGCATTTT
once | TRBJ1-3 | - | TRBV7-9 | CASSLVLPTPPSGNTIYF | TGTGCCAGCAGCTTAGTTCTCCCGACACCGCCCTCTGGAAACACCATATATTTT
- | TRBJ1-1 | TRBD1 | TRBV5-1 | CASSSPGGSSATEAFF | TGCGCCAGCAGCTCTCCAGGGGGTTCGTCGGCCACTGAAGCTTTCTTT
once | TRBJ2-7 | - | TRBV30 | CAWSGGDGEQYF | TGTGCCTGGAGTGGAGGGGACGGCGAGCAGTACTTC
- | TRBJ2-7 | - | TRBV5-6 | CASSLGQSYEQYF | TGTGCCAGCAGTTTAGGACAGTCCTACGAGCAGTACTTC
- | TRBJ2-3 | TRBD2 | TRBV29-1 | CSVLAGGGGDTQYF | TGCAGCGTACTAGCGGGAGGAGGAGGAGATACGCAGTATTTT
- | TRBJ1-6 | TRBD1 | TRBV7-9 | CASSPGTGGESPLHF | TGTGCCAGCAGCCCCGGGACAGGGGGCGAGTCACCCCTCCACTTT
- | TRBJ2-7 | - | TRBV13 | CASTIMDGNSYEQYF | TGTGCCAGCACCATAATGGACGGGAACTCCTACGAGCAGTACTTC
- | TRBJ2-7 | - | TRBV28 | CASLRQALPYEQYF | TGTGCCAGCCTTCGACAGGCCCTGCCCTACGAGCAGTACTTC
- | TRBJ1-4 | - | TRBV3-1/TRBV3-2 | CASSQVAGATNEKLFF | TGTGCCAGCAGCCAAGTTGCGGGGGCTACTAATGAAAAACTGTTTTTT
- | TRBJ2-1 | - | TRBV5-1 | CASSLMTGPYNEQFF | TGCGCCAGCAGCCTTATGACGGGCCCTTACAATGAGCAGTTCTTC
- | TRBJ2-5 | TRBD1 | TRBV29-1 | CSVETGTGRSQETQYF | TGCAGCGTTGAGACCGGGACAGGGAGGTCCCAAGAGACCCAGTACTTC
- | TRBJ1-1 | - | TRBV13 | CASSLGQPNTEAFF | TGTGCCAGCAGCTTAGGGCAGCCGAACACTGAAGCTTTCTTT
- | TRBJ1-2 | - | TRBV7-2 | CASSPEANYGYTF | TGTGCCAGCAGCCCGGAAGCTAACTATGGCTACACCTTC
- | TRBJ2-5 | - | TRBV6-5 | CASSYSIEETQYF | TGTGCCAGCAGTTACTCGATTGAAGAGACCCAGTACTTC
- | TRBJ1-4 | - | TRBV4-2 | CASSQMSEKLFF | TGTGCCAGCAGCCAAATGAGTGAAAAACTGTTTTTT
- | TRBJ2-1 | - | TRBV5-4 | CASSLDASYNEQFF | TGTGCCAGCAGCTTGGATGCTAGCTACAATGAGCAGTTCTTC
- | TRBJ2-3 | TRBD2 | TRBV6-6 | CASRHLAGPSTDTQYF | TGTGCCAGCAGGCATTTAGCGGGCCCTAGCACAGATACGCAGTATTTT
- | TRBJ1-1 | - | TRBV4-1 | CASSQERNDWNTEAFF | TGCGCCAGCAGCCAAGAAAGGAACGATTGGAACACTGAAGCTTTCTTT
- | TRBJ2-5 | - | TRBV7-2 | CASSKGETQYF | TGTGCCAGCAGCAAGGGAGAGACCCAGTACTTC